A selection of T cell receptor beta chains follows, all from one sample in a study of cytomegalovirus exposure and HLA in healthy donors. Assay used: immunoSEQ multiplex PCR; TCRdb lists only in-frame clones, some missing. The sample lists around 120,000 clones; roughly 65% were seen once. Sequenced input: PBMCs. These receptors were obtained from a man aged 40-50 years in good health and CMV-seropositive. Each CDR3 is given with its conserved first and last residue. D genes are given only for firm matches. The size of a clone is reported for some rows only, either as once, few or many, or as a class for expanded clones.

>few|16|-|TRBJ1-1|TRBV25-1
TGTGCCAGCAGTGATTCTCCGGGACACATGAACACTGAAGCTTTCTTT
CASSDSPGHMNTEAFF
>-|15|-|TRBJ1-1|TRBV27
TGTGCCAGCACCATTAAGGGGGTCGAGAACACTGAAGCTTTCTTT
CASTIKGVENTEAFF
>once|18|TRBD2|TRBJ2-1|TRBV7-2
TGTGCCAGCAGCCCAGAAGGGACTAGCGGGAGCTCCTACAATGAGCAGTTCTTC
CASSPEGTSGSSYNEQFF
>-|15|TRBD1|TRBJ1-1|TRBV6-5
TGTGCCAGCAGTGCACCGGGACAGGGGAACACTGAAGCTTTCTTT
CASSAPGQGNTEAFF
>-|14|-|TRBJ1-3|TRBV29-1
TGCAGCGTTGAAGCACGTGGCAGGGGTGACACCATATATTTT
CSVEARGRGDTIYF
>-|14|-|TRBJ1-2|TRBV7-3
TGTGCCAGCAGCACCGGGGGAGGGGCTGGTGGCTACACCTTC
CASSTGGGAGGYTF
>-|14|-|TRBJ2-7|TRBV25-1
TGTGCCAGCAGTGAACGGGACATCTCCTACGAGCAGTACTTC
CASSERDISYEQYF
>-|16|TRBD2|TRBJ2-3|TRBV6-6
TGTGCCAGCAGATGGCCTCAGAGCGGGAGAACAGATACGCAGTATTTT
CASRWPQSGRTDTQYF
>-|15|TRBD2|TRBJ2-7|TRBV18
TGTGCCAGCTCACTTAGACTAGCGGGAGGAAACGAGCAGTACTTC
CASSLRLAGGNEQYF
>-|15|-|TRBJ1-2|TRBV5-1
TGCGCCAGCAGCTTGAGTCTGGGAGGGAGCTATGGCTACACCTTC
CASSLSLGGSYGYTF
>once|16|TRBD1|TRBJ1-2|TRBV14
TGTGCCAGCAGCCAAGCCGGGACAGGCAACTTCTATGGCTACACCTTC
CASSQAGTGNFYGYTF
>-|15|TRBD1|TRBJ2-1|TRBV7-9
TGTGCCAGCAGCTTAGGGGGGACAGGGGCCGATGAGCAGTTCTTC
CASSLGGTGADEQFF
>-|16|TRBD2|TRBJ2-5|TRBV7-9
TGTGCCAGCAGCTTAGATGGCGGGGGGACAAAAGAGACCCAGTACTTC
CASSLDGGGTKETQYF
>-|15|-|TRBJ1-2|TRBV6-6
TGTGCCAGCAGTTCTTCCGATAGGGGGATCTATGGCTACACCTTC
CASSSSDRGIYGYTF
>once|13|-|TRBJ2-3|TRBV7-7
TGTGCCAGCAGCAACGCGGAGGGAGATACGCAGTATTTT
CASSNAEGDTQYF
>-|16|-|TRBJ1-4|TRBV15
TGTGCCACCAGCGGAGCATTACAGGGATTCTGGGAAAAACTGTTTTTT
CATSGALQGFWEKLFF
>-|13|-|TRBJ2-2|TRBV7-2
TGTGCCAGCAGCTCCTTGGGGGCAGGAGGGCTGTTTTTT
CASSSLGAGGLFF
>-|13|-|TRBJ2-5|TRBV18
TGTGCCAGCTCACCAAGCGGGTCAGAGACCCAGTACTTC
CASSPSGSETQYF
>few|11|-|TRBJ1-1|TRBV20-1
TGCAGTGGGTCTACGGGGACTGAAGCTTTCTTT
CSGSTGTEAFF
>-|13|-|TRBJ2-7|TRBV7-8
TGTGCCAGCAGCCTTTATAGCGGAGTCGAGCAGTACTTC
CASSLYSGVEQYF